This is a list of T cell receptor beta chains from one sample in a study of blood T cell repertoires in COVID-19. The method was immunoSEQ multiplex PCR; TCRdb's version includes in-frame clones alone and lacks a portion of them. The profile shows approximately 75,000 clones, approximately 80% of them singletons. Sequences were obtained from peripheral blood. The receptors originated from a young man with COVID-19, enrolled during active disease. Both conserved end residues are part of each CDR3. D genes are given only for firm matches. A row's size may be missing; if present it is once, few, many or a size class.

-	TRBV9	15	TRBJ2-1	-	CASSVTVDFNNEQFF	TGTGCCAGCAGCGTGACAGTTGACTTTAACAATGAGCAGTTCTTC
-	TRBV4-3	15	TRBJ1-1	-	CASSQGSRYITEAFF	TGCGCCAGCAGCCAAGGATCTAGATACATCACTGAAGCTTTCTTT
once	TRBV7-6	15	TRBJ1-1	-	CASSLVPGRDTEAFF	TGTGCCAGCAGCTTAGTTCCGGGTCGAGACACTGAAGCTTTCTTT
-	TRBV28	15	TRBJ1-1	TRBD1	CASSFGPDRDWKAFF	TGTGCCAGCAGTTTCGGGCCAGACAGGGATTGGAAAGCTTTCTTT
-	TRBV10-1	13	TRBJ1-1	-	CASSTNRNTEAFF	TGCGCCAGCAGCACAAACAGGAACACTGAAGCTTTCTTT
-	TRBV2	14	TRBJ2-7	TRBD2	CASSLTSGRAEQYF	TGTGCCAGCAGCCTGACTAGCGGGAGGGCCGAGCAGTACTTC
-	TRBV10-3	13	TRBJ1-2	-	CAISELQAYGYTF	TGTGCCATCAGTGAATTACAGGCCTATGGCTACACCTTC
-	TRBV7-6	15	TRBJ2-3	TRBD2	CASASSSGRTDTQYF	TGTGCCAGCGCTTCGTCTAGCGGGAGAACCGATACGCAGTATTTT
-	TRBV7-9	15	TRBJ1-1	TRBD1	CASSSEDRANTEAFF	TGTGCCAGCAGCTCCGAGGACAGGGCCAACACTGAAGCTTTCTTT
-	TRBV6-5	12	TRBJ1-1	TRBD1	CASSRGQAEAFF	TGTGCCAGCAGCAGGGGGCAGGCTGAAGCTTTCTTT
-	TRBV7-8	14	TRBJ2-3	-	CASSLDGGRDTQYF	TGTGCCAGCAGCTTAGATGGAGGTCGAGATACGCAGTATTTT
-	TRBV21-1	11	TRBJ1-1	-	CAKSSSYEAFF	TGTGCCAAGAGTTCGTCCTATGAAGCTTTCTTT
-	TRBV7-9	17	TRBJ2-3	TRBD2	CASSFLGTSGRADTQYF	TGTGCCAGCAGCTTTCTAGGGACTAGCGGGAGGGCAGATACGCAGTATTTT
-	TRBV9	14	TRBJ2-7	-	CASSVGQGGYEQYF	TGTGCCAGCAGCGTAGGGCAGGGGGGCTACGAGCAGTACTTC
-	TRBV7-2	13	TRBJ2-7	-	CASSLSALDEQYF	TGTGCCAGCAGCTTGTCCGCGCTCGACGAGCAGTACTTC
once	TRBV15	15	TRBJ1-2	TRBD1	CATSRDMTGAYGYTF	TGTGCCACCAGCAGAGATATGACAGGGGCCTATGGCTACACCTTC
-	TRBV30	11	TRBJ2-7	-	CAWIQGGKQYF	TGTGCCTGGATTCAGGGTGGGAAGCAGTACTTC
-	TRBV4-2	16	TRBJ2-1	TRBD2	CASSQDGTSGYNEQFF	TGTGCCAGCAGCCAGGACGGGACTAGCGGATACAATGAGCAGTTCTTC
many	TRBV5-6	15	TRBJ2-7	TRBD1	CASSIRTGMYYEQYF	TGTGCCAGCAGTATAAGGACAGGGATGTACTACGAGCAGTACTTC
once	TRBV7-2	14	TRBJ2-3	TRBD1	CASSGRQGTDTQYF	TGTGCCAGCAGCGGAAGACAGGGAACAGATACGCAGTATTTT
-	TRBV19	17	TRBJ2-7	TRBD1	CATSRGLGQGLPYEQYF	TGTGCCACCAGTAGGGGGCTCGGACAGGGCCTCCCCTACGAGCAGTACTTC
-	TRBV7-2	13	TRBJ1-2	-	CASSISGSYGYTF	TGTGCCAGCAGCATCAGTGGCAGCTATGGCTACACCTTC
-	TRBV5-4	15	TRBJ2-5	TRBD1	CASSPRGTGQETQYF	TGTGCCAGCAGCCCGAGAGGGACAGGACAAGAGACCCAGTACTTC
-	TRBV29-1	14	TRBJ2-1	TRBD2	CSVNPGLAGDEQFF	TGCAGCGTTAATCCGGGACTAGCGGGAGATGAGCAGTTCTTC
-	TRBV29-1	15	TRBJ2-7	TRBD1	CSVYFPGQGSSEQYF	TGCAGCGTTTACTTTCCGGGACAGGGGTCCTCCGAGCAGTACTTC
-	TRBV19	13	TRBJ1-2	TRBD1	CASTTGGTYGYTF	TGTGCCAGTACCACAGGGGGGACCTATGGCTACACCTTC